The 22 T cell receptor beta chains below were found in one sample sequenced in a study of radiotherapy plus CTLA-4 blockade in lung cancer. Clones were read by immunoSEQ multiplex PCR, and TCRdb kept only the in-frame ones, dropping some. The sample has 60,000 to 70,000 clones, over 80% seen once. Sequences were derived from peripheral blood, sampled from a patient treated with radiotherapy plus ipilimumab. The receptors derive from a human donor with non-small cell lung cancer who had a partial response to radiotherapy plus ipilimumab.

The chain is built from TRBV9 and TRBJ2-2, with D maybe TRBD2 (6 bases). The germline CDR1 and CDR2 sequences are SGDLS and YYNGEE. The ends were cut back, 4 bases at V and 3 bases at J, with 13 bases in the middle. The length of the CDR3 is 15 residues. The CDR3: CASSTPGVDTGELFF. Here the CDR3 DNA reads TGTGCCAGCAGCACCCCGGGAGTGGACACCGGGGAGCTGTTTTTT.

The chain employs TRBV2 and TRBJ2-1, with TRBD2 identical over 11 bases. The CDR3 is 15 residues long. In germline, CDR1 is SNHLY, CDR2 FYNNEI. The V and J ends lost 8 bases and 2 bases, in that order; junction bases with no gene match: 5. CDR3 nucleotide sequence: TGTGCCAGCCGGGGGACTAGCGGAACCTACAATGAGCAGTTCTTC. Amino acids: CASRGTSGTYNEQFF.

The rearrangement uses TRBV27 and TRBJ2-1; TRBD2 matches at 7 bases. This CDR3 has 18 residues. Trimming removed 5 bases from V and 5 bases from J; junction bases left unmatched: 18. Germline CDR1 reads MNHEY; CDR2 reads SMNVEV (reference sequence). This CDR3 reads CASSPTISLARAHNEQFF. CDR3 DNA: TGTGCCAGCAGTCCGACAATCTCACTAGCGAGGGCTCACAATGAGCAGTTCTTC.

This clone was recorded only once. V and J are TRBV18 and TRBJ1-2, with no clear D. The CDR3 is made up of 13 amino acids. The V end lost 3 bases, the J end lost 2 bases, and 7 bases lay between the germline ends. The germline CDR1 and CDR2 sequences are KGHSH and LQKENI. In DNA form, the CDR3 reads TGTGCCAGCTCACCGGGCCAGAACTATGGCTACACCTTC. The encoded protein is CASSPGQNYGYTF.

This chain joins TRBV7-8 and TRBJ1-3; D ambiguous. The germline gives CDR1 SGHVS, CDR2 FQNEAQ. This CDR3 contains 16 residues. V was cut by 4 bases and J by 0 bases, with 13 bases left in between. The CDR3 loop is CASSSPLGSSGNTIYF. Here the CDR3 DNA reads TGTGCCAGCAGCTCCCCCCTTGGGAGCTCTGGAAACACCATATATTTT.

This sequence joins TRBV30 and TRBJ1-5, with TRBD1 identical over 9 bases. Trimming cost V 3 bases and J 5 bases; bases outside gene matches: 8. The CDR3 has 15 residues. Germline CDR1 reads GTSNPN; CDR2 reads SVGIG (reference sequence). CDR3 nucleotide sequence: TGTGCCTGGAGCTCCGGGACAGGGCCCCATCAGCCCCAGCATTTT. Amino acids: CAWSSGTGPHQPQHF. Together with reference TRBV30 and TRBJ1-5, the CDR3 gives the full variable domain: SQTIHQWPATLVQPVGSPLSLECTVEGTSNPNLYWYRQAAGRGLQLLFYSVGIGQISSEVPQNLSASRPQDRQFILSSKKLLLSDSGFYLCAWSSGTGPHQPQHFGDGTRLSIL.

The chain links TRBV18 to TRBJ2-5, with TRBD2 matching 13 bases. V lost 3 bases and J lost 3; bases outside the gene matches: 4. This CDR3 comprises 16 residues. CDR1 is KGHSH, CDR2 LQKENI, per germline. CDR3 sequence: CASSPRTSGGKETQYF. Written as DNA, the CDR3 is TGTGCCAGCTCACCCCGGACTAGCGGGGGTAAAGAGACCCAGTACTTC.

The table lists this clone with a count of one. The chain uses TRBV9 and TRBJ2-7; 10 nucleotides agree with TRBD2. Germline assignment: CDR1 SGDLS and CDR2 YYNGEE. With 4 bases clipped from V and 1 base from J, the junction kept 5 bases outside the gene matches. The CDR3 extends over 15 amino acids. CDR3: CASSPSSGRSYEQYF. The CDR3 nucleotides read TGTGCCAGCAGCCCATCTAGCGGGAGATCCTACGAGCAGTACTTC.

This chain connects TRBV28 to TRBJ2-7; 7 bases match TRBD1. Germline-derived CDR1 and CDR2 are MDHEN and SYDVKM. The CDR3 extends over 13 amino acids. The trim removed 7 bases at V and 4 bases at J, leaving 7 bases unmatched. The chain's CDR3 is CASTPTGTYEQYF. CDR3 coding DNA: TGTGCCAGCACCCCGACAGGGACATACGAGCAGTACTTC.

The chain couples TRBV5-1 to TRBJ2-5, with TRBD2 matching 14 bases. Germline assignment: CDR1 SGHRS and CDR2 YFSETQ. The CDR3 has 15 residues. The V segment lost 4 bases and the J segment 5 bases; nucleotides outside the gene matches: 4. The CDR3 loop reads CASSLRLAGGETQYF. As DNA, the CDR3 is TGCGCCAGCAGCCTTCGACTAGCGGGAGGGGAGACCCAGTACTTC.

The chain recombines TRBV25-1 with TRBJ2-1; 10 bases fit TRBD2. From germline, CDR1 is MGHDK and CDR2 SYGVNS. The junction had 8 bases not matched to a gene; V was cut back by 8 bases and J by 4 bases. The CDR3 length is 15 residues. The CDR3 loop reads CASGVRTSGYNEQFF. The CDR3 DNA follows: TGTGCCAGCGGAGTGAGGACTAGCGGATACAATGAGCAGTTCTTC.

To note about this clone: The CDR3 carries no conserved terminal phenylalanine or tryptophan, so it likely arises from a read error. This chain connects TRBV9 to TRBJ1-2; D is possibly TRBD1 (6 bases). Trimming removed 0 bases at V and 2 bases at J, with 14 bases between. The CDR3 loop spans 16 amino acids. In germline, CDR1 is SGDLS, CDR2 YYNGEE. CDR3 sequence reads: CASSVGQVGQNYGYTL. In nucleotides, the CDR3 is TGTGCCAGCAGCGTAGGACAGGTGGGTCAGAACTATGGCTACACCCTC.

The V gene is TRBV27, the J gene TRBJ1-2; D is perhaps TRBD1 (6 bases). V was trimmed by 3 bases and J by 4 bases, leaving 12 bases between them. The CDR3 is 14 residues long. Germline V lookup: CDR1 MNHEY, CDR2 SMNVEV (reference sequence). CDR3 nucleotide sequence: TGTGCCAGCAGTTTCGTCACAGGGTCCTATGGCTACACCTTC. The encoded protein is CASSFVTGSYGYTF.

CDR3 nucleotides: TGTGCCAGCAGACACAGGGGGCGGGTCAATGGCTACACCTTC. It encodes CASRHRGRVNGYTF. V usage is TRBV6-1 and J usage is TRBJ1-2; TRBD1 matches at 9 bases. Trimming cost V 6 bases and J 6 bases; bases outside gene matches: 8. This CDR3 spans 14 amino acids. Germline CDR1 MNHNS, CDR2 SASEGT.

The chain recombines TRBV5-6 with TRBJ1-1, with D maybe TRBD1 (6 bases). The CDR3 has 14 residues. The ends were cut back, 5 bases at V and 3 bases at J, with 14 bases in the middle. Germline-derived CDR1 and CDR2 are SGHDT and YYEEEE. The CDR3 DNA reads TGTGCCAGCAGTTGGGGGGGGGCTTACACTGAAGCTTTCTTT. Protein sequence: CASSWGGAYTEAFF.

A single count supports this clone. This sequence joins TRBV18 and TRBJ2-2, with a weak D call TRBD1 (6 bases). Trimming took 3 bases from V and 7 from J, leaving 15 bases between them. Germline loops: CDR1 KGHSH, CDR2 LQKENI. This CDR3 region has 15 residues. The CDR3 sequence is CASSPNRQDFGELFF. The CDR3 nucleotides are TGTGCCAGCTCACCCAATCGACAGGACTTCGGGGAGCTGTTTTTT.

This rearrangement joins TRBV19 to TRBJ1-5, with no clear D. Trimming took 3 bases from V and 2 from J, leaving 20 bases between them. CDR1 is LNHDA and CDR2 is SQIVND in the germline V gene (reference sequence). CDR3 length: 18 residues. The CDR3 coding sequence is TGTGCCAGTAGTATGATTAGACCGGAGGCAGTTGGCAATCAGCCCCAGCATTTT. As protein: CASSMIRPEAVGNQPQHF. Using reference TRBV19 and TRBJ1-5 for the parts outside the CDR3, the full variable domain is DGGITQSPKYLFRKEGQNVTLSCEQNLNHDAMYWYRQDPGQGLRLIYYSQIVNDFQKGDIAEGYSVSREKKESFPLTVTSAQKNPTAFYLCASSMIRPEAVGNQPQHFGDGTRLSIL.

This clone was found once. The V and J genes are TRBV5-4 and TRBJ2-7; D unresolved. V was shortened by 3 bases and J by 6 bases, with 13 bases between the two germline ends. CDR1 is SGHNT and CDR2 is YYREEE in the germline V gene (reference sequence). The CDR3 extends over 13 amino acids. The CDR3 bases are TGTGCCAGCAGCTCTCCTCCCGTCAGCGAGCAGTACTTC. Amino acid sequence: CASSSPPVSEQYF. Full variable domain (missing parts from reference TRBV5-4 and TRBJ2-7): ETGVTQSPTHLIKTRGQQVTLRCSSQSGHNTVSWYQQALGQGPQFIFQYYREEENGRGNFPPRFSGLQFPNYSSELNVNALELDDSALYLCASSSPPVSEQYFGPGTRLTVT.

The chain couples TRBV30 to TRBJ1-1; tentatively, D is TRBD1 (6 bases). The germline CDR1 and CDR2 sequences are GTSNPN and SVGIG (reference sequence). V lost 3 bases to trimming and J lost 10 bases, with 15 bases between them. This CDR3 spans 12 amino acids. CDR3 nucleotides: TGTGCCTGGAGCCTACAGGGAACCGTAGCTTTCTTT. It translates to CAWSLQGTVAFF. The variable domain in full, with the rest retrieved from reference TRBV30 and TRBJ1-1, is SQTIHQWPATLVQPVGSPLSLECTVEGTSNPNLYWYRQAAGRGLQLLFYSVGIGQISSEVPQNLSASRPQDRQFILSSKKLLLSDSGFYLCAWSLQGTVAFFGQGTRLTVV.

The chain has TRBV6-1 and TRBJ2-7; D is ambiguous. The CDR3 runs to 16 residues. V was clipped by 2 bases and J by 0 bases, with 14 bases between them. Per the germline V gene, CDR1 is MNHNS and CDR2 is SASEGT. DNA for the CDR3: TGTGCCAGCAGTGAATCTAAGTTTTTCCCCTCCTACGAGCAGTACTTC. It translates to CASSESKFFPSYEQYF.

The rearrangement joins TRBV30 to TRBJ1-4, with TRBD1 identical over 8 bases. The germline gives CDR1 GTSNPN, CDR2 SVGIG (reference sequence). CDR3 size: 21 residues. V lost 0 bases and J lost 3; bases outside the gene matches: 21. The CDR3 nucleotides are TGTGCCTGGAGTGTACGTAACCCCTCCAGGGGGCAACGGTCGGCTAATGAAAAACTGTTTTTT. Encoded protein: CAWSVRNPSRGQRSANEKLFF. Filled out from reference TRBV30 and TRBJ1-4, the complete variable domain reads SQTIHQWPATLVQPVGSPLSLECTVEGTSNPNLYWYRQAAGRGLQLLFYSVGIGQISSEVPQNLSASRPQDRQFILSSKKLLLSDSGFYLCAWSVRNPSRGQRSANEKLFFGSGTQLSVL.

In its sample, this clone was seen a few times. The chain recombines TRBV7-2 with TRBJ2-7; D is possibly TRBD2 (5 bases). The CDR3 contains 14 residues. The V and J ends lost 5 bases and 2 bases respectively, with 13 bases between them. Germline V gene lookup returns CDR1 SGHTA and CDR2 FQGNSA. The CDR3: CASSPGSGPYEQYF. DNA for the CDR3: TGTGCCAGCAGCCCGGGGTCGGGTCCCTACGAGCAGTACTTC. The whole variable domain, remainder taken from reference TRBV7-2 and TRBJ2-7, is GAGVSQSPSNKVTEKGKDVELRCDPISGHTALYWYRQSLGQGLEFLIYFQGNSAPDKSGLPSDRFSAERTGGSVSTLTIQRTQQEDSAVYLCASSPGSGPYEQYFGPGTRLTVT.